This entry lists 32 T cell receptor beta chains sequenced from one sample in a study of T cell responses to AZD1222 COVID-19 vaccine. The table came from immunoSEQ multiplex PCR; TCRdb's copy has only in-frame clones and leaves some out. The sample consists of tens of thousands of clones, about nine tenths of them appearing once. The sequencing used peripheral blood, collected on day 0 of AZD1222 vaccination. Receptors were obtained from an adult in good health.

The chain is built from TRBV6-2 or TRBV6-3 and TRBJ1-6; D not certain. V was shortened by 2 bases and J by 0 bases, with 14 bases between the two germline ends. This CDR3 has 18 residues. Germline-derived CDR1 and CDR2 are MNHEY and SVGEGT. CDR3 sequence: CASSYVIGRSSYNSPLHF. In nucleotides, the CDR3 is TGTGCCAGCAGTTACGTGATCGGGAGAAGCTCCTATAATTCACCCCTCCACTTT.

The chain uses TRBV6-4 and TRBJ2-7; D is uncertain. The V end lost 2 bases, the J end lost 0 bases, and 17 bases lay between the germline ends. CDR1 and CDR2 (germline): MRHNA, SNTAGT. CDR3 length: 17 residues. CDR3 protein: CASSDPLAVEFSYEQYF. As DNA, the CDR3 is TGTGCCAGCAGTGACCCTTTAGCTGTAGAGTTCTCCTACGAGCAGTACTTC.

The chain uses TRBV6-5 and TRBJ2-7, with no clear D. The germline V and J ends were trimmed by 6 bases and 7 bases, with 13 bases remaining between them. The CDR3 is made up of 12 amino acids. In germline, CDR1 is MNHEY, CDR2 SVGAGI. This CDR3 is CASSTRRVEQYF. CDR3 nucleotide sequence: TGTGCCAGCAGCACCCGGAGAGTTGAGCAGTACTTC.

The genes are TRBV10-1 and TRBJ2-5; 9 bases align to TRBD2. Germline assignment: CDR1 WNHNN and CDR2 SYGVQD (reference sequence). The CDR3 sequence is 19 residues long. V shed 0 bases, J shed 5 bases, and the junction held 16 bases outside the gene matches. CDR3 residues: CASSESKSSGGRAWETQYF. DNA of the CDR3: TGCGCCAGCAGTGAGTCGAAAAGCTCTGGCGGGAGGGCCTGGGAGACCCAGTACTTC.

The V gene is TRBV6-5, the J gene TRBJ1-5, with TRBD1 matching 8 bases. V lost 6 bases to trimming and J lost 0 bases; unmatched junction nucleotides: 1. The CDR3 has 14 amino acids. Per the germline V gene, CDR1 is MNHEY and CDR2 is SVGAGI. The CDR3: CASRGQGSNQPQHF. The CDR3 DNA follows: TGTGCCAGCAGAGGACAGGGTAGCAATCAGCCCCAGCATTTT.

This clone is a singleton in its sample. The genes are TRBV7-9 and TRBJ1-5; D ambiguous. Trimming removed 2 bases from V and 4 bases from J, with 9 bases in between. Per the germline V gene, CDR1 is SEHNR and CDR2 is FQNEAQ (reference sequence). This CDR3 contains 14 residues. Here the CDR3 DNA reads TGTGCCAGCAGCTTATTGGGAGGAAATCAGCCCCAGCATTTT. Translation gives CASSLLGGNQPQHF.

This clone came up once. The chain couples TRBV27 to TRBJ2-7; 8 bases fit TRBD1. Germline assignment: CDR1 MNHEY and CDR2 SMNVEV (reference sequence). The CDR3 covers 13 residues. Trimming took 2 bases from V and 6 from J; bases not matched to a gene: 3. CDR3 bases: TGTGCCAGCAGTTTAAGCCAGGGGGCCGAGCAGTACTTC. Residues: CASSLSQGAEQYF.

The V and J genes are TRBV29-1 and TRBJ1-1; D is perhaps TRBD1 (5 bases). CDR1 is SQVTM, CDR2 ANQGSEA, per germline. This CDR3 is 14 amino acids long. Trimming took 4 bases from V and 3 from J, leaving 15 bases between them. Here the CDR3 DNA reads TGCAGCGTTGGAGGGGCCCCGGGGGACACTGAAGCTTTCTTT. It translates to CSVGGAPGDTEAFF.

A single count supports this clone. The J gene is TRBJ2-1, the V gene TRBV19; TRBD2 aligns across 15 bases. V shed 4 bases and J 0 bases; nucleotides not matched to a gene: 10. Per germline, CDR1 LNHDA and CDR2 SQIVND (reference sequence). There are 20 residues in the CDR3. The CDR3 spells CASSSTLGTSGRFSYNEQFF. As DNA, the CDR3 is TGTGCCAGTAGTAGTACCCTAGGGACTAGCGGGAGGTTCTCCTACAATGAGCAGTTCTTC.

This clone appeared many times. This sequence joins TRBV7-8 and TRBJ1-5; D not resolved. The germline gives CDR1 SGHVS, CDR2 FQNEAQ. Trimming removed 5 bases at V and 2 bases at J, with 19 bases between. The CDR3 is 17 amino acids. CDR3 bases: TGTGCCAGCAGCCCAATTGGGGTACCCTTAGGCAATCAGCCCCAGCATTTT. It codes for CASSPIGVPLGNQPQHF.

V usage is TRBV29-1 and J usage is TRBJ2-6; D is unclear. The CDR3 is 12 residues long. Germline CDR1 and CDR2: SQVTM and ANQGSEA. Trimming took 6 bases from V and 1 from J, leaving 4 bases between them. The CDR3 coding sequence is TGCAGCGTGGAATCTGGGGCCAACGTCCTGACTTTC. Its protein is CSVESGANVLTF.

This clone has just one count. The J gene is TRBJ1-1, the V gene TRBV25-1; perhaps TRBD1 as D (6 bases). Germline V lookup: CDR1 MGHDK, CDR2 SYGVNS. The V end was cut by 6 bases, the J end by 11 bases, with 22 bases between. The CDR3 loop spans 14 amino acids. CDR3 region: CASRPMGGPRPAFF. DNA of the CDR3: TGTGCCAGCAGGCCCATGGGGGGCCCCAGGCCGGCTTTCTTT.

This clone appeared once. The chain recombines TRBV7-6 with TRBJ1-5, with a weak D call TRBD1 (5 bases). V lost 0 bases to trimming and J lost 0 bases, with 12 bases between them. Germline V gene lookup returns CDR1 SGHVS and CDR2 FNYEAQ. The CDR3 spans 17 residues. The CDR3 is CASSLAPGDTSNQPQHF. CDR3 DNA: TGTGCCAGCAGCTTAGCGCCGGGGGATACTAGCAATCAGCCCCAGCATTTT.

The chain recombines TRBV4-1 with TRBJ2-1; 8 bases fit TRBD1. With V trimmed by 0 bases and J by 7 bases, 5 bases remained unmatched. The germline gives CDR1 MGHRA, CDR2 YSYEKL. CDR3 length: 15 amino acids. This chain's CDR3 is CASSQDRRQGNEQFF. Written as DNA, the CDR3 is TGCGCCAGCAGCCAAGATCGGCGACAGGGGAATGAGCAGTTCTTC.

In this sample, this clone turned up once. This CDR3 reads CASSLQVLDTQYF. The CDR3 DNA reads TGTGCCAGCAGCCTCCAGGTGTTAGATACGCAGTATTTT. This sequence joins TRBV7-2 and TRBJ2-3; no firm D call. Trimming stripped 5 bases from V and 5 bases from J, with 11 bases between. The CDR3 loop spans 13 amino acids. Germline V lookup: CDR1 SGHTA, CDR2 FQGNSA.

The J gene is TRBJ2-2, the V gene TRBV7-2; D call uncertain. Trimming took off 1 base at V and 3 bases at J, with 3 bases between the two ends. CDR3 size: 13 residues. Germline CDR1 SGHTA, CDR2 FQGNSA. The DNA of the CDR3 is TGTGCCAGCAGCTTAGAAGACACCGGGGAGCTGTTTTTT. Its translation: CASSLEDTGELFF.

The chain combines TRBV19 with TRBJ2-3; the match to TRBD2 covers 7 bases. Looked up from germline, CDR1 is LNHDA and CDR2 is SQIVND (reference sequence). The CDR3 consists of 16 residues. The J segment lost 6 bases and the V segment lost 5 bases, leaving 14 bases of the junction unmatched. CDR3 sequence reads: CASSGVAGSQGDTQYF. The DNA for the CDR3 is TGTGCCAGTAGTGGGGTAGCGGGTTCCCAAGGGGATACGCAGTATTTT.

This rearrangement joins TRBV18 to TRBJ1-4; D is ambiguous. Trimming removed 2 bases from V and 0 bases from J, with 10 bases in between. Germline V gene sequence: CDR1 KGHSH, CDR2 LQKENI. The CDR3 spans 16 residues. The CDR3 sequence: CASSPGKTATNEKLFF. DNA of the CDR3: TGTGCCAGCTCACCAGGGAAGACTGCAACTAATGAAAAACTGTTTTTT.

This chain joins TRBV6-6 and TRBJ2-7; D unclear. CDR3 length equals 14 residues. Trimming pared 6 bases from V and 1 base from J, leaving 13 bases between. Germline V gene lookup returns CDR1 MNHNY and CDR2 SVGAGI (reference sequence). In DNA form, the CDR3 reads TGTGCCAGCAGACCTCGGATAGGGTCCTACGAGCAGTACTTC. This gives the protein CASRPRIGSYEQYF.

J is TRBJ2-3 and V is TRBV24-1, with TRBD1 matching over 9 bases. Germline values: CDR1 KGHDR, CDR2 SFDVKD. V was pared by 3 bases and J by 4 bases, with 7 bases of the junction left unmatched. This CDR3 has 16 residues. The CDR3 DNA is TGTGCCACCAGTGATGGACCGGGACAGGGCGCAGATACGCAGTATTTT. It translates to CATSDGPGQGADTQYF.

V usage is TRBV7-4 and J usage is TRBJ2-2; D not certain. Germline lookup yields CDR1 SGHVT and CDR2 SQSDAQ. The CDR3 runs 16 residues. V lost 2 bases and J lost 4, with 14 bases in between. The CDR3, as DNA: TGTGCCAGCAGCTTATCGCGTCGGCCGGGCACCGGGGAGCTGTTTTTT. Its translation: CASSLSRRPGTGELFF.

The CDR3 loop reads CASRGGGAKAFF. The CDR3 nucleotides read TGTGCCAGCAGGGGAGGCGGGGCGAAAGCTTTCTTT. The chain carries TRBV28 and TRBJ1-1, with D maybe TRBD1 (5 bases). Trimming left V 6 bases short and J 9 bases short, with 14 bases between. This CDR3 contains 12 residues. CDR1 is MDHEN and CDR2 is SYDVKM in the germline V gene.

The CDR3 DNA is TGTGCCAGTAGTATGGACACCCAAGAGACCCAGTACTTC. This translates into CASSMDTQETQYF. The chain joins TRBV19 to TRBJ2-5; maybe TRBD1 (5 bases). The CDR3 covers 13 residues. V shed 3 bases and J shed 1 base, with 6 bases lying between them. Germline-derived CDR1 and CDR2 are LNHDA and SQIVND (reference sequence).

The rearrangement joins TRBV20-1 to TRBJ1-5, with D uncertain. Germline CDR1 is DFQATT and CDR2 is SNEGSKA (reference sequence). The CDR3 length is 14 residues. V dropped 3 bases and J dropped 4 bases, with 13 bases sitting between them. CDR3 loop: CSASLVLGNQPQHF. The CDR3 DNA reads TGCAGTGCTAGTCTTGTGTTGGGAAATCAGCCCCAGCATTTT.

This chain connects TRBV27 to TRBJ2-1, with TRBD1 identical over 9 bases. Germline values: CDR1 MNHEY, CDR2 SMNVEV (reference sequence). The CDR3 spans 15 residues. With V trimmed by 9 bases and J by 6 bases, 12 bases remained unmatched. CDR3 nucleotide sequence: TGTGCCAGTCCGAGACAGGGGGACCAGGGCAATGAGCAGTTCTTC. As protein: CASPRQGDQGNEQFF.

The chain links TRBV3-1 (or the pseudogene TRBV3-2) to TRBJ2-7; D call uncertain. Germline CDR1 LGHDT, CDR2 YNNKEL (reference sequence). There are 14 residues in the CDR3. The ends were cut back, 4 bases at V and 2 bases at J, with 12 bases in the middle. In DNA form, the CDR3 reads TGTGCCAGCAGCCCTCGTCCCGGCCCCTACGAGCAGTACTTC. It specifies CASSPRPGPYEQYF.

This clone has a handful of counts. The CDR3 bases are TGTGCCATCAGTGGGGGGGGGTCGGACACTGAAGCTTTCTTT. Its protein product is CAISGGGSDTEAFF. The chain employs TRBV10-3 and TRBJ1-1; weak D call: TRBD1 (5 bases). The germline V and J ends were trimmed by 4 bases and 3 bases, with 12 bases remaining between them. Germline CDR1 ENHRY, CDR2 SYGVKD. This CDR3 comprises 14 residues.

The V call is TRBV13, the J call TRBJ2-7; 7 bases fit TRBD2. Germline V CDR1 and CDR2: PRHDT, FYEKMQ (reference sequence). This CDR3 contains 16 residues. The ends lost 0 bases at V and 2 bases at J; junction bases unmatched: 7. The CDR3 nucleotides read TGTGCCAGCAGCTTAGGGGCGCGCGGGAGAGCCTACGAGCAGTACTTC. Its protein product is CASSLGARGRAYEQYF.

The V gene is TRBV6-5, the J gene TRBJ1-2; no definite D call. CDR1 and CDR2 (germline): MNHEY, SVGAGI. Trimming took off 5 bases at V and 2 bases at J, with 12 bases between the two ends. CDR3 size: 14 residues. CDR3 coding DNA: TGTGCCAGCAGTACCGACGGAATGAACTATGGCTACACCTTC. It translates to CASSTDGMNYGYTF.

This clone showed up just once. The chain has TRBV6-2 or TRBV6-3 and TRBJ1-4, with D uncertain. Germline CDR1 is MNHEY and CDR2 is SVGEGT. V lost 0 bases and J 1 base, leaving 9 bases between the germline ends. The CDR3 runs 16 residues. The CDR3 sequence is CASSYSPGGTNEKLFF. Written as DNA, the CDR3 is TGTGCCAGCAGTTACTCACCGGGAGGAACTAATGAAAAACTGTTTTTT.

The chain has TRBV28 and TRBJ1-4, with 7 positions matching TRBD1. The CDR3 length is 14 residues. Germline lookup yields CDR1 MDHEN and CDR2 SYDVKM. V was pared by 5 bases and J by 4 bases, with 4 bases of the junction left unmatched. CDR3 protein: CASSVQGDNEKLFF. The DNA of the CDR3 is TGTGCCAGCAGTGTCCAGGGGGATAATGAAAAACTGTTTTTT.

The rearrangement links TRBV5-4 to TRBJ2-4, with 11 bases that match TRBD2. This CDR3 contains 16 residues. V lost 4 bases and J lost 9; bases outside the gene matches: 12. Per germline, CDR1 SGHNT and CDR2 YYREEE (reference sequence). The CDR3 region is CASSLGTTSGRSIQYF. CDR3 sequence (DNA): TGTGCCAGCAGCCTGGGCACCACTAGCGGGAGAAGCATTCAGTACTTC. Using reference TRBV5-4 and TRBJ2-4 for the parts outside the CDR3, the full variable domain is ETGVTQSPTHLIKTRGQQVTLRCSSQSGHNTVSWYQQALGQGPQFIFQYYREEENGRGNFPPRFSGLQFPNYSSELNVNALELDDSALYLCASSLGTTSGRSIQYFGAGTRLSVL.